Shown below are 8 T cell receptor beta chains from a single sample sequenced in a study of blood T cells in healthy people across ages. A second PCR, run for 7 to 11 cycles, used a sample-barcoded 5' primer plus a J-beta primer mix. One entry per CDR3 protein results from TCRdb running MiXCR on the 5' RACE reads. Of 1.5 million to 2 million distinct CDR3 sequences listed, roughly 27% are singletons. Sequenced sample: blood. These receptors came from a woman aged 30 to 39 in good health.

This chain connects TRBV5-1 to TRBJ2-2; 12 bases are a match to TRBD2. J lost 7 bases, V lost 0 bases, and 7 bases had no gene match. Germline CDR1 SGHRS, CDR2 YFSETQ. CDR3 length equals 17 residues. DNA of the CDR3: TGCGCCAGCAGCTTGGGACTAGCGGGAGTAACGGACGGGGAGCTGTTTTTT. This codes for CASSLGLAGVTDGELFF. Together with reference TRBV5-1 and TRBJ2-2, the CDR3 gives the full variable domain: KAGVTQTPRYLIKTRGQQVTLSCSPISGHRSVSWYQQTPGQGLQFLFEYFSETQRNKGNFPGRFSGRQFSNSRSEMNVSTLELGDSALYLCASSLGLAGVTDGELFFGEGSRLTVL.

This clonotype has just a few counts. V is TRBV7-7 and J is TRBJ2-1, with unresolved D. Germline V gene lookup returns CDR1 SSHAT and CDR2 FNYEAQ (reference sequence). V was clipped by 6 bases and J by 10 bases, with 16 bases between them. The CDR3 consists of 13 residues. Here the CDR3 reads CASSLTSSYEQFF. CDR3 in DNA: TGTGCCAGCAGTCTTACCAGCTCCTACGAGCAGTTCTTC.

The sample holds many counts of this clonotype. The chain couples TRBV29-1 to TRBJ2-7; TRBD1 matches at 10 bases. With V trimmed by 4 bases and J by 1 base, 1 base remained unmatched. This CDR3 spans 13 amino acids. The germline V gene has CDR1 SQVTM and CDR2 ANQGSEA. CDR3 loop: CSVGQGASYEQYF. In DNA, the CDR3 is TGCAGCGTTGGACAGGGGGCATCCTACGAGCAGTACTTC.

This chain connects TRBV7-2 to TRBJ2-3; 7 bases fit TRBD2. The germline gives CDR1 SGHTA, CDR2 FQGNSA. The CDR3 spans 15 residues. The trim removed 0 bases at V and 4 bases at J, leaving 4 bases unmatched. CDR3 sequence reads: CASSLAAGVSDTQYF. The CDR3 DNA sequence: TGTGCCAGCAGCTTAGCTGCGGGGGTCTCAGATACGCAGTATTTT.

The V call is TRBV28, the J call TRBJ2-7, with 8 bases identical to TRBD1. J gave up 5 bases and V 3 bases, and 18 bases lay outside the gene matches. The CDR3 is 18 residues long. Germline assignment: CDR1 MDHEN and CDR2 SYDVKM. The CDR3 DNA sequence: TGTGCCAGCAGTTTCAGGATTACTGGCGGACAGGGAAAGGACGAGCAGTACTTC. Translating it yields CASSFRITGGQGKDEQYF.

This clonotype has ten or more counts. The rearrangement uses TRBV7-2 and TRBJ2-7, with TRBD1 identical over 8 bases. This CDR3 is 15 amino acids long. Germline lookup yields CDR1 SGHTA and CDR2 FQGNSA. The trim removed 1 base at V and 2 bases at J, leaving 4 bases unmatched. Here the CDR3 DNA reads TGTGCCAGCAGCTTAGACGGGACAGGACCCTACGAGCAGTACTTC. It specifies CASSLDGTGPYEQYF.

This clonotype was counted at least ten times. The chain has TRBV4-1 and TRBJ2-1, with 8 bases fitting TRBD2. The CDR3 is made up of 14 amino acids. The germline CDR1 and CDR2 sequences are MGHRA and YSYEKL. V lost 4 bases, J lost 8 bases, and 7 bases stayed unmatched. CDR3: CASSPYDSGDEQFF. The CDR3 DNA is TGCGCCAGCAGCCCTTATGATAGCGGGGATGAGCAGTTCTTC.

In DNA form, the CDR3 reads TGTGCCAGCAGCAAAACGACAGGGGGAGTGGTCGAGCAGTACTTC. It specifies CASSKTTGGVVEQYF. The gene calls are TRBV11-2 and TRBJ2-7; 9 positions agree with TRBD1. CDR1 and CDR2 (germline): SGHAT, FQNNGV. The CDR3 consists of 15 residues. The V and J ends lost 5 bases and 6 bases, in that order; junction bases with no gene match: 11.